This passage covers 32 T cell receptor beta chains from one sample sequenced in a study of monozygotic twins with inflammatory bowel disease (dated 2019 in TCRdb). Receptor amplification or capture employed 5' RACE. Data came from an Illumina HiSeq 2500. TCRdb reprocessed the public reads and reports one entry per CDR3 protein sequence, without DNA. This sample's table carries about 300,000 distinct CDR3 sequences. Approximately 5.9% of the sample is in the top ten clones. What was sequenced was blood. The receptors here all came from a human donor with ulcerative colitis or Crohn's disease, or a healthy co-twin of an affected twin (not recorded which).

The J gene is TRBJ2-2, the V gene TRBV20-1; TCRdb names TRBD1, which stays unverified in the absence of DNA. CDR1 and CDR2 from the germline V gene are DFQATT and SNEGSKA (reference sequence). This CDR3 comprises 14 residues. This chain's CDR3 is CSALHRGATGELFF.

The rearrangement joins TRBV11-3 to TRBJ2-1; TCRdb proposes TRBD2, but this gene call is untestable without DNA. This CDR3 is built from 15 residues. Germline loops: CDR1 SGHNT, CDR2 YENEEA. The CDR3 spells CASSLARGGLHEQFF.

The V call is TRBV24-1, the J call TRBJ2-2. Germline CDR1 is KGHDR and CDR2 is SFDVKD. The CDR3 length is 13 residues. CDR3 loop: CATSDLRFGELFF.

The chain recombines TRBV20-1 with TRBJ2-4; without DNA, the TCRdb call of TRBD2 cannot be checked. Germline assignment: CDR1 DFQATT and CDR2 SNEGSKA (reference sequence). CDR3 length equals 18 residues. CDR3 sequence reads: CSARGEYWGEAAKNIQYF.

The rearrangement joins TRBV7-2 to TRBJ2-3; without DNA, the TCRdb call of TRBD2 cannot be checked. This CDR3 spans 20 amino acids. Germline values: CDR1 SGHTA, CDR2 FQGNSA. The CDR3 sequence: CASSMRLAGVGLVFMDTQYF.

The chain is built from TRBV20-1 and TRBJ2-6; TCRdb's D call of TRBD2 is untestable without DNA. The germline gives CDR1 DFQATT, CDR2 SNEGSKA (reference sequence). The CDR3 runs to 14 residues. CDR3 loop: CSAGGVPGANVLTF.

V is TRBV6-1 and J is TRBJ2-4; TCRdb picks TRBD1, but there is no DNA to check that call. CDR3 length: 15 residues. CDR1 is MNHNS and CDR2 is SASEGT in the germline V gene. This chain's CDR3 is CASSDGLGAANIQYF.

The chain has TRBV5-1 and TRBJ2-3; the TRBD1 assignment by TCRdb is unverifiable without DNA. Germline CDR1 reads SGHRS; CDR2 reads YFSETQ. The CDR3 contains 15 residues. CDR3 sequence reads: CASSWGQGSTDTQYF.

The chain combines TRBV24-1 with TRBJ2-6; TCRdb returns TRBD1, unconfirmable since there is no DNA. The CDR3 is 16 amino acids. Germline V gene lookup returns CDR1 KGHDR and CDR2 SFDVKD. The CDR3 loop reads CATSDSSGGGANVLTF.

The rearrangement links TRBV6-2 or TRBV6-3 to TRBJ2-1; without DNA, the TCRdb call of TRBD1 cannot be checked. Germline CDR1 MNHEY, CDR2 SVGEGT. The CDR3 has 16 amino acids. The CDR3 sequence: CASSSPPGPGRDEQFF.

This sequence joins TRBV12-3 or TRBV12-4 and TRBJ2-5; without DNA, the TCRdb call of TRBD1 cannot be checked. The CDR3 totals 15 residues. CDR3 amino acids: CASSLALGGVETQYF.

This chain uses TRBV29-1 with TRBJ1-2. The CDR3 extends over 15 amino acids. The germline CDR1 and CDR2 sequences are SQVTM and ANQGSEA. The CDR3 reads CSVEDSGGSAYGYTF.

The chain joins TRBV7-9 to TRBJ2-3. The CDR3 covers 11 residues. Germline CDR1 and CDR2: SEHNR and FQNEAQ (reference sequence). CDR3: CASSSSDTQYF.

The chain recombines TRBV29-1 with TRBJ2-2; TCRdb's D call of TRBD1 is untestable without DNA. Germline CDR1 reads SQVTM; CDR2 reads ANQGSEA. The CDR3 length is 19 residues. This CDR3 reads CSVAGVTSGQGLYTGELFF.

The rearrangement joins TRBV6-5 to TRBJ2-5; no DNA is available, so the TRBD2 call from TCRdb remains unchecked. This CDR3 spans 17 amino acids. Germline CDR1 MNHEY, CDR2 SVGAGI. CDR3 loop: CASSYGVGGRARETQYF.

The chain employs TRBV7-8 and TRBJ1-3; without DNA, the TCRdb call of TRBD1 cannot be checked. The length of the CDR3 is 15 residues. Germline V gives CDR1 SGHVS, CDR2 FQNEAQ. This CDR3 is CASSLQGTPGNTIYF.

CDR3 protein: CASSREGNQPQHF. The chain uses TRBV6-4 and TRBJ1-5. CDR1 and CDR2 (germline): MRHNA, SNTAGT. The CDR3 is 13 amino acids.

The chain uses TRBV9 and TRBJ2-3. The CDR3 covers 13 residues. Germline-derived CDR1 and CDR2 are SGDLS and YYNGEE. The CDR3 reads CASSTSSTDTQYF.

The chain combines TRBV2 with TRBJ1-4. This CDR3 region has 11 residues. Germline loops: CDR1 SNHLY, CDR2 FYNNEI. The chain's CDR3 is CASTGSRQLFF.

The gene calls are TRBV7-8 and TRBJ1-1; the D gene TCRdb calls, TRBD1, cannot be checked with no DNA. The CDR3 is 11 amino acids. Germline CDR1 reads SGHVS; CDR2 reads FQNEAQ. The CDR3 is CASSSRDEAFF.

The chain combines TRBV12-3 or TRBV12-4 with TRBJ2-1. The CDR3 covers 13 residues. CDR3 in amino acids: CASSFGTSNEQFF.

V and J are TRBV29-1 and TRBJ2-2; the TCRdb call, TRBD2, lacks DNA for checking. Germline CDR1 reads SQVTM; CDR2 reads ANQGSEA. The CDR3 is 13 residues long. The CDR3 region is CSVEAAGAGELFF.

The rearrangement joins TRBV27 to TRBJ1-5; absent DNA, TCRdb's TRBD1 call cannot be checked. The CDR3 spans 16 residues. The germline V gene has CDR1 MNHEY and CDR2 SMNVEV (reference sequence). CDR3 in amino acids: CASSLGTRGPLSAQHF.

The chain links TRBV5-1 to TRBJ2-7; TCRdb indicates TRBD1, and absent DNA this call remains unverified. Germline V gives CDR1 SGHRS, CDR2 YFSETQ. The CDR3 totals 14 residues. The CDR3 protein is CASSRTDLSYEQYF.

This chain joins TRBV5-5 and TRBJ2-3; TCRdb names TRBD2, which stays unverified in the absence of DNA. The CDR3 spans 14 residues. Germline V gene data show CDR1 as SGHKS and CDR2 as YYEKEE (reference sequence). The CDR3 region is CASSSMTSGKTQYF.

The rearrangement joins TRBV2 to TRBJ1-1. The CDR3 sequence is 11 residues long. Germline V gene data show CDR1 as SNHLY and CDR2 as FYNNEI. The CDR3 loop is CASMGYTEAFF.

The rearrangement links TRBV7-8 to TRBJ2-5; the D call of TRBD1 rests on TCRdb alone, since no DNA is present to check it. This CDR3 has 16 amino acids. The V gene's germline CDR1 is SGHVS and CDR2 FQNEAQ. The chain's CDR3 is CASSLRGAMSLETQYF.

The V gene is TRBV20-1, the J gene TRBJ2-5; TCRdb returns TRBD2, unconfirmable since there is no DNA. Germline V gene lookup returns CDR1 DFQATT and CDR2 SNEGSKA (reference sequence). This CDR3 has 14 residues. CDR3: CSARISGRQETQYF.

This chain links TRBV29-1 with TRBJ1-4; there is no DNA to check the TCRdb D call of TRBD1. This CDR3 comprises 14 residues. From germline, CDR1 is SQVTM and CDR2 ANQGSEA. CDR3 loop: CSVARDRGSEKLFF.

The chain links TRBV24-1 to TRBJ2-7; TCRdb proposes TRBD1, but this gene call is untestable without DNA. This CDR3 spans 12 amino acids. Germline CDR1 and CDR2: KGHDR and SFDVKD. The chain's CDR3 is CATSVGGYEQYF.

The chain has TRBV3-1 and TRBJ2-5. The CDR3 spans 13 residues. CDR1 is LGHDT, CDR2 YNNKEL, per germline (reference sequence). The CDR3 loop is CASSQDFQETQYF.

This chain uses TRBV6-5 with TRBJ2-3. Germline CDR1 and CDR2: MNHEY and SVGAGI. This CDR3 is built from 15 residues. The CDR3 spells CASSYAGSSTDTQYF.